What follows describes a single TCR beta chain. Its target antigen remains unknown. Base qualities were left out, and no much larger clone turns up one base away. The method was the immunoSEQ multiplex PCR assay. This immuneACCESS table, as held by TCRdb, lists in-frame sequences with V and J called but not all clones. Of the missing ones, under half trace to an unresolved V gene in checked studies; the others have no known cause. The sample yields 150,000 to 200,000 clones; approximately 94% were counted once. The top ten clonotypes cover 8.5% of the sample. These data are taken from a study of control samples from healthy donors and cancer patients (dated by TCRdb to 2020 to 2021). Reading the germline V gene gives CDR1 MGHRA and CDR2 YSYEKL. The CDR3 sequence holds 17 residues, the cysteine and phenylalanine included. Only CDR3 DNA remains: 51 bases, in frame from the first base. V drops 1 base and J drops 8 bases, leaving 18 bases in between.

The sequence joins TRBV4-1 to TRBJ1-6; the D gene is unclear. Material for sequencing was blood. This sequence originates from a woman aged 40 to 50 in good health. The CDR3 reads as follows: CASSQVGVAGRDSPLHF. The DNA sequence follows: TGCGCCAGCAGCCAAGTTGGGGTCGCGGGCCGCGATTCACCCCTCCACTTT.